The clone carrying this T cell receptor (beta chain) appeared once. The data stem from a study of blood T cell repertoires in COVID-19. As for the study in general: The United States, Italy and Spain supplied acute and convalescent COVID-19 samples.

Here immunoSEQ multiplex PCR was the method, and the copy in TCRdb shows in-frame clones only, minus some. This sample yields approximately 250,000 clones, of which about 89% are seen a single time; 1.5% to 2% belongs to the top ten. Between the trimmed V and J ends, which lost 1 base and 3 bases, there was a span of 12 bases. There are 15 residues in the CDR3. Germline CDR1 is LGHNA and CDR2 is YNFKEQ. Sequenced input: peripheral blood. The chain couples TRBV4-2 to TRBJ1-2, with D maybe TRBD1 (5 bases). This sequence was found in a woman aged 60-70 years who had recovered from COVID-19. The CDR3, as DNA: TGTGCCAGCAGCCAAGCCCTCGGGGGGGACTATGGCTACACCTTC. It is translated as CASSQALGGDYGYTF.